The 4 T cell receptor beta chains below all came from one sample that was sequenced in a study of cytomegalovirus exposure and HLA in healthy donors. The PCR employed 60 Vbeta primers together with 13 Jbeta primers. Clones were sequenced by immunoSEQ multiplex PCR, and TCRdb holds only the in-frame ones, with some missing. Of some 130,000 clones listed, approximately 80% are singletons. The sample was PBMCs. The receptors originated from a woman aged 18-35 years in good health and CMV-seronegative.

The genes are TRBV6-4 and TRBJ2-1; TRBD2 might be the D (7 bases). The V and J ends lost 7 bases and 9 bases respectively, with 16 bases between them. This CDR3 is 13 amino acids long. Germline-derived CDR1 and CDR2 are MRHNA and SNTAGT. The CDR3 sequence: CASTPGGLGEQFF. The CDR3 coding sequence is TGTGCCAGCACTCCGGGGGGCCTGGGTGAGCAGTTCTTC.

The rearrangement joins TRBV5-1 to TRBJ1-1; TRBD1 matches at 8 bases. The V and J ends lost 2 bases and 1 base, in that order; junction bases with no gene match: 10. The CDR3 has 17 amino acids. The germline CDR1 and CDR2 sequences are SGHRS and YFSETQ. The CDR3 DNA reads as TGCGCCAGCAGCTTAAGGGGACAGGCGGGGCGGAACACTGAAGCTTTCTTT. This gives the protein CASSLRGQAGRNTEAFF.

The chain couples TRBV6-5 to TRBJ2-3, with D perhaps TRBD2 (5 bases). V was pared by 2 bases and J by 0 bases, with 6 bases between. The CDR3 is 14 amino acids. The V gene's germline CDR1 is MNHEY and CDR2 SVGAGI. CDR3 bases: TGTGCCAGCAGTTACAGGAGGAGCACAGATACGCAGTATTTT. The encoded protein is CASSYRRSTDTQYF.

J is TRBJ1-3 and V is TRBV29-1; a possible D gene is TRBD1 (6 bases). CDR3 length: 13 amino acids. The V gene lost 4 bases and the J gene lost 2 bases, with 9 bases spanning the gap. CDR1 is SQVTM, CDR2 ANQGSEA, per germline. The CDR3 sequence: CSVGTGTGNTIYF. DNA for the CDR3: TGCAGCGTTGGTACAGGGACTGGAAACACCATATATTTT. Filled out from reference TRBV29-1 and TRBJ1-3, the complete variable domain reads SAVISQKPSRDICQRGTSLTIQCQVDSQVTMMFWYRQQPGQSLTLIATANQGSEATYESGFVIDKFPISRPNLTFSTLTVSNMSPEDSSIYLCSVGTGTGNTIYFGEGSWLTVV.